These T cell receptor beta chains were read from a single sample in a study of vaccination and CD4 T cells after COVID-19. Their antigens remain unidentified. Via MiXCR, TCRdb re-called the PCR reads, giving one row per CDR3 protein. This table holds 20,000 or so distinct CDR3 sequences, approximately 22% found once. The sequencing sample was made of cultured CD4+ T cells from blood. The receptor source for this set is a human donor with COVID-19. The CDR3 runs from the conserved cysteine through the conserved F or W. The D gene is left open where the match is weak. Not every row has a clone size; where given, it reads once, few, many or a size class.

clone size	D gene	V gene	J gene	CDR3 protein	CDR3 DNA
-	-	TRBV12-3/TRBV12-4	TRBJ2-2	CASSGTGSQAAGELFF	TGTGCCAGCAGTGGGACCGGGTCCCAGGCGGCCGGGGAGCTGTTTTTT
-	TRBD1	TRBV20-1	TRBJ2-7	CSAKGAGGTYEQYF	TGCAGTGCTAAGGGGGCAGGGGGTACCTACGAGCAGTACTTC
few	-	TRBV6-1	TRBJ2-1	CASRTGGLEQFF	TGTGCCAGCAGGACCGGGGGGCTTGAGCAGTTCTTC
-	-	TRBV6-1	TRBJ1-3	CASISSGNTIYF	TGTGCCAGCATAAGCTCTGGAAACACCATATATTTT
-	TRBD2	TRBV19	TRBJ2-2	CASSKGVSGGRTGELFF	TGTGCCAGTAGTAAGGGCGTGTCGGGGGGGCGCACCGGGGAGCTGTTTTTT
few	-	TRBV12-3/TRBV12-4	TRBJ1-2	CASSRGTDYGYTF	TGTGCCAGCAGTCGCGGGACGGATTATGGCTACACCTTC
-	TRBD1	TRBV5-6	TRBJ1-5	CASSLATGQGVQPQHF	TGTGCCAGCAGCTTGGCCACAGGACAGGGGGTTCAGCCCCAGCATTTT
-	-	TRBV2	TRBJ1-6	CASSETSQGRGNSPLHF	TGTGCCAGCAGTGAAACTTCACAGGGAAGGGGCAATTCACCCCTCCACTTT
few	TRBD1	TRBV7-3	TRBJ2-1	CASSSTGGLNNEQFF	TGTGCCAGCAGCTCGACAGGGGGCCTTAACAATGAGCAGTTCTTC
medium-sized	-	TRBV20-1	TRBJ1-2	CSALADSFEGYTF	TGCAGTGCCCTAGCAGACAGCTTCGAAGGCTACACCTTC
-	TRBD1	TRBV7-3	TRBJ2-1	CASSPGGYNEQFF	TGTGCCAGCAGCCCAGGGGGCTACAATGAGCAGTTCTTC
few	-	TRBV5-1	TRBJ1-2	CASSNVQANYGYTF	TGCGCCAGCAGCAACGTACAGGCTAACTATGGCTACACCTTC
-	TRBD2	TRBV5-1	TRBJ2-1	CASSLEAGGRGDEQFF	TGCGCCAGCAGCTTGGAGGCGGGGGGTAGAGGGGATGAGCAGTTCTTC
-	TRBD1	TRBV20-1	TRBJ1-1	CSARDRRGPEGAFF	TGCAGTGCTAGAGACCGAAGGGGGCCGGAAGGAGCTTTCTTT
few	TRBD2	TRBV19	TRBJ2-5	CASSMRGGGYQETQYF	TGTGCCAGTAGTATGCGGGGGGGGGGGTACCAAGAGACCCAGTACTTC
-	TRBD2	TRBV24-1	TRBJ2-1	CATSELAGKQFF	TGTGCCACCAGTGAACTAGCGGGGAAGCAGTTCTTC
-	-	TRBV7-9	TRBJ2-5	CASSFTETQYF	TGTGCCAGCAGCTTTACGGAGACCCAGTACTTC
-	-	TRBV7-2	TRBJ1-5	CASSLDSKGQPQHF	TGTGCCAGCAGCCTGGACAGTAAGGGACAGCCCCAGCATTTT
medium-sized	-	TRBV20-1	TRBJ1-2	CSAREQDYGYTF	TGCAGTGCTAGAGAGCAGGACTATGGCTACACCTTC
-	-	TRBV9	TRBJ1-1	CASSPRAMNTEAFF	TGTGCCAGCAGCCCCCGAGCCATGAACACTGAAGCTTTCTTT
few	-	TRBV4-2	TRBJ2-2	CASSVRRTVNTGELFF	TGTGCCAGCAGCGTTCGCCGGACAGTGAACACCGGGGAGCTGTTTTTT
few	-	TRBV21-1	TRBJ1-1	CASSRGNKNTEAFF	TGTGCCAGCAGTCGAGGGAACAAGAACACTGAAGCTTTCTTT
-	-	TRBV7-2	TRBJ1-1	CASSLGGGSTEAFF	TGTGCCAGCAGCTTAGGAGGGGGGAGCACTGAAGCTTTCTTT
-	TRBD1	TRBV5-5	TRBJ2-2	CASSLGDRGELFF	TGTGCCAGCAGCTTGGGGGACAGGGGGGAGCTGTTTTTT
few	-	TRBV12-3/TRBV12-4	TRBJ1-5	CASSSNNNGGPQHF	TGTGCCAGCAGTTCCAACAACAATGGAGGGCCCCAGCATTTT
medium-sized	-	TRBV2	TRBJ2-3	CASSADTDTQYF	TGTGCCAGCAGTGCCGACACAGATACGCAGTATTTT
-	-	TRBV5-1	TRBJ2-7	CASSLGVPPSYEQYF	TGCGCCAGCAGCCTAGGGGTTCCACCCTCCTACGAGCAGTACTTC
few	-	TRBV20-1	TRBJ1-1	CSARAGNTEAFF	TGCAGTGCCCGAGCAGGTAACACTGAAGCTTTCTTT
few	-	TRBV7-6	TRBJ2-2	CASSLRLASNTGELFF	TGTGCCAGCAGCTTGAGGTTAGCCTCGAACACCGGGGAGCTGTTTTTT
few	-	TRBV7-2	TRBJ2-2	CASSPGVVNTGELFF	TGTGCCAGCAGCCCAGGGGTGGTCAACACCGGGGAGCTGTTTTTT
-	-	TRBV7-8	TRBJ2-7	CASSLGQDRYEQYF	TGTGCCAGCAGCTTAGGGCAGGACCGTTACGAGCAGTACTTC
few	-	TRBV6-1	TRBJ1-1	CASSPGTGMNTEAFF	TGTGCCAGCAGTCCAGGGACGGGCATGAACACTGAAGCTTTCTTT
-	TRBD2	TRBV28	TRBJ2-1	CASSLLGLAGLYEQFF	TGTGCCAGCAGTTTATTGGGACTAGCGGGGCTCTATGAGCAGTTCTTC
-	-	TRBV9	TRBJ1-1	CASSVSGGPNTEAFF	TGTGCCAGCAGCGTATCTGGAGGGCCGAACACTGAAGCTTTCTTT
few	-	TRBV11-3	TRBJ2-6	CASSLEQGGANVLTF	TGTGCCAGCAGCTTAGAGCAGGGTGGGGCCAACGTCCTGACTTTC
few	TRBD1	TRBV6-2/TRBV6-3	TRBJ2-1	CASSLRQGAANEQFF	TGTGCCAGCAGTCTCCGGCAGGGGGCGGCCAATGAGCAGTTCTTC
-	-	TRBV21-1	TRBJ2-1	CASSKGTSGGHYHEQFF	TGTGCCAGCAGCAAGGGGACTAGCGGGGGCCACTATCATGAGCAGTTCTTC
-	TRBD1	TRBV20-1	TRBJ1-2	CSATSGQDGYTF	TGCAGTGCTACCTCGGGACAGGATGGCTACACCTTC
-	-	TRBV21-1	TRBJ2-7	CAKPGIYEQYF	TGTGCCAAACCAGGAATCTACGAGCAGTACTTC
-	TRBD2	TRBV2	TRBJ2-5	CASSASGPTAQYF	TGTGCCAGCAGCGCTAGCGGGCCCACTGCCCAGTACTTC
-	-	TRBV5-4	TRBJ2-1	CASSLVYGNNEQFF	TGTGCCAGCAGCTTAGTATACGGGAACAATGAGCAGTTCTTC
-	-	TRBV4-3	TRBJ2-5	CASSQGPRATQYF	TGCGCCAGCAGCCAAGGGCCCCGAGCAACCCAGTACTTC
-	TRBD1	TRBV12-3/TRBV12-4	TRBJ1-5	CASSRGDRIPSNQPQRF	TGTGCCAGCAGTCGGGGGGACAGAATTCCTAGCAATCAGCCCCAGCGTTTT
few	-	TRBV6-1	TRBJ1-2	CASRTRRSYGYTF	TGTGCCAGCAGGACCCGGAGGAGCTATGGCTACACCTTC